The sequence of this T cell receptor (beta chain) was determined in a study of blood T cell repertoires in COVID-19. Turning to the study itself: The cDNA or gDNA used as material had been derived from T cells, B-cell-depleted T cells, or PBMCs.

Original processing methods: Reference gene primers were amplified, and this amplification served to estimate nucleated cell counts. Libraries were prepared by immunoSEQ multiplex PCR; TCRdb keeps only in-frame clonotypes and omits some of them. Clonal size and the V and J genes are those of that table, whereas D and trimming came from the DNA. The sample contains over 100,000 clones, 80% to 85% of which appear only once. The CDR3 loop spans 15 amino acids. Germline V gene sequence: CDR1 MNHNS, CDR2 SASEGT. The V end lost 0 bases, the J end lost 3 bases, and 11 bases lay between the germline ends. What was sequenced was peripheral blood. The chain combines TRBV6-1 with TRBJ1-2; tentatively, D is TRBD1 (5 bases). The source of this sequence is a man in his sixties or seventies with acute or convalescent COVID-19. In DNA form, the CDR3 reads TGTGCCAGCAGTGAAGCCGGCAGGGCGGACTATGGCTACACCTTC. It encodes CASSEAGRADYGYTF.